This T cell receptor (beta chain) comes out of a study of blood T cell repertoires in COVID-19. Whole-study context: Collection of acute and convalescent COVID-19 samples took place in the United States, Italy and Spain. PBMCs, B-cell-depleted T cells, or T cells provided the cDNA or gDNA that made up the material.

CDR3 length: 15 amino acids. Trimming removed 5 bases from V and 1 base from J; junction bases left unmatched: 4. Per the germline V gene, CDR1 is PRHDT and CDR2 is FYEKMQ (reference sequence). The repertoire was sequenced with immunoSEQ multiplex PCR; TCRdb's copy has only in-frame clones and lacks some. The sample consists of fewer than 400,000 clones, roughly 85% of them appearing once. The chain joins TRBV13 to TRBJ1-2, with 10 bases that match TRBD1. The origin of this receptor is a woman aged 18-35 years with acute or convalescent COVID-19. The sequencing sample was made of peripheral blood. Here the CDR3 reads CASSARTGGNYGYTF. CDR3 sequence (DNA): TGTGCCAGCAGCGCCAGGACAGGGGGTAACTATGGCTACACCTTC.